The 9 T cell receptor beta chains given below trace back to one sample, sequenced in a study of Graves' ophthalmopathy and Graves' hyperthyroidism. RNA transcripts were the template, and TCR beta CDR3 regions were amplified from them. Second-round multiplex PCR came after first-round RT-PCR with HTBI primers. Via MiXCR, TCRdb re-called the multiplex PCR reads, giving one row per CDR3 protein. The sample yields about 400,000 distinct CDR3 sequences, around 20% seen once. Specimen: peripheral blood. These receptors were collected from a woman aged 18-35 years with stable Graves' hyperthyroidism.

The sample holds many counts of this clonotype. The chain carries TRBV5-1 and TRBJ2-7; the D gene is possibly TRBD1 (6 bases). V lost 7 bases, J lost 3 bases, and 14 bases lay in between. CDR1 is SGHRS, CDR2 YFSETQ, per germline. The CDR3 runs to 13 residues. The CDR3 loop is CASGEQGSYEQYF. The CDR3 DNA reads TGCGCCAGCGGCGAACAGGGAAGCTACGAGCAGTACTTC. Based on the CDR3 plus reference TRBV5-1 and TRBJ2-7, the full variable domain is KAGVTQTPRYLIKTRGQQVTLSCSPISGHRSVSWYQQTPGQGLQFLFEYFSETQRNKGNFPGRFSGRQFSNSRSEMNVSTLELGDSALYLCASGEQGSYEQYFGPGTRLTVT.

This clonotype came up a few times. V usage is TRBV30 and J usage is TRBJ1-5, with 7 positions matching TRBD1. V shed 5 bases, J shed 4 bases, and the junction held 5 bases outside the gene matches. Germline CDR1 is GTSNPN and CDR2 is SVGIG (reference sequence). The CDR3 is 13 residues long. Written as DNA, the CDR3 is TGTGCCTGGGGCCCCAGGGGGAATCAGCCCCAGCATTTT. Translation gives CAWGPRGNQPQHF.

This clonotype was recorded at least ten times. V gene TRBV25-1 combines with J gene TRBJ2-5, with 9 bases that match TRBD2. The CDR3 spans 16 residues. Germline V gives CDR1 MGHDK, CDR2 SYGVNS. J lost 3 bases, V lost 1 base, and 6 bases had no gene match. CDR3 sequence reads: CASSESSTSGKETQYF. In nucleotides, the CDR3 is TGTGCCAGCAGTGAATCCTCGACTAGCGGAAAAGAGACCCAGTACTTC. Looking up the rest from reference TRBV25-1 and TRBJ2-5 gives the full variable domain: EADIYQTPRYLVIGTGKKITLECSQTMGHDKMYWYQQDPGMELHLIHYSYGVNSTEKGDLSSESTVSRIRTEHFPLTLESARPSHTSQYLCASSESSTSGKETQYFGPGTRLLVL.

This clonotype was seen many times. The CDR3 coding sequence is TGTGCCAGCAGCTTAGGAGAGGGACTCCATGGCGATGGCTACACCTTC. It is translated as CASSLGEGLHGDGYTF. The genes are TRBV11-1 and TRBJ1-2; TRBD1 is a possible D gene (5 bases). CDR3 length equals 16 residues. The germline V and J ends were trimmed by 1 base and 6 bases, with 18 bases remaining between them. Germline CDR1 reads SGHAT; CDR2 reads FQDESV (reference sequence). The variable domain in full, with the rest retrieved from reference TRBV11-1 and TRBJ1-2, is EAEVAQSPRYKITEKSQAVAFWCDPISGHATLYWYRQILGQGPELLVQFQDESVVDDSQLPKDRFSAERLKGVDSTLKIQPAELGDSAMYLCASSLGEGLHGDGYTFGSGTRLTVV.

At least ten counts were recorded for this clonotype. The V and J genes are TRBV4-1 and TRBJ2-7; D is unclear. CDR1 is MGHRA, CDR2 YSYEKL, per germline. This CDR3 is built from 14 residues. The V and J ends lost 0 bases and 9 bases respectively, with 15 bases between them. CDR3: CASSQDEVGRRQYF. The DNA of the CDR3 is TGCGCCAGCAGCCAAGACGAGGTAGGACGCCGGCAGTACTTC.

This clonotype showed up many times. This chain joins TRBV20-1 and TRBJ2-5, with a possible D match to TRBD1 (6 bases). Deletions cut 5 bases from V and 1 base from J, with 14 bases between. The CDR3 has 14 residues. Per the germline V gene, CDR1 is DFQATT and CDR2 is SNEGSKA (reference sequence). Here the CDR3 reads CSARRGQLQETQYF. For the CDR3, the DNA is TGCAGTGCTCGCCGCGGACAGCTCCAAGAGACCCAGTACTTC.

This clonotype appeared many times. As DNA, the CDR3 is TGTGCCAGCAGTGAAGGGGGGAACTCCTACGAGCAGTACTTC. Amino acids: CASSEGGNSYEQYF. The chain links TRBV12-3 or TRBV12-4 to TRBJ2-7; possibly TRBD1 or TRBD2 for D (6 bases each). V was pared by 5 bases and J by 0 bases, with 11 bases between. The CDR3 contains 14 residues.

This clonotype was found many times. This chain links TRBV20-1 with TRBJ1-2; D is unresolved. This CDR3 spans 14 amino acids. With 0 bases removed from V and 6 bases from J, the gap between germline ends came to 14 bases. CDR1 DFQATT and CDR2 SNEGSKA come from the germline V gene (reference sequence). CDR3 nucleotide sequence: TGCAGTGCTAGAGATAGCCGAGGACGGAATGGCTACACCTTC. Translation: CSARDSRGRNGYTF.

This clonotype was recorded at least ten times. The V gene is TRBV19, the J gene TRBJ1-5; D unclear. Germline lookup yields CDR1 LNHDA and CDR2 SQIVND (reference sequence). Between the trimmed V and J ends, which lost 3 bases and 7 bases, there was a span of 10 bases. The CDR3 totals 13 residues. The CDR3 sequence is CASSITRNQPQHF. The CDR3 DNA reads as TGTGCCAGTAGTATTACTAGAAACCAGCCCCAGCATTTT.